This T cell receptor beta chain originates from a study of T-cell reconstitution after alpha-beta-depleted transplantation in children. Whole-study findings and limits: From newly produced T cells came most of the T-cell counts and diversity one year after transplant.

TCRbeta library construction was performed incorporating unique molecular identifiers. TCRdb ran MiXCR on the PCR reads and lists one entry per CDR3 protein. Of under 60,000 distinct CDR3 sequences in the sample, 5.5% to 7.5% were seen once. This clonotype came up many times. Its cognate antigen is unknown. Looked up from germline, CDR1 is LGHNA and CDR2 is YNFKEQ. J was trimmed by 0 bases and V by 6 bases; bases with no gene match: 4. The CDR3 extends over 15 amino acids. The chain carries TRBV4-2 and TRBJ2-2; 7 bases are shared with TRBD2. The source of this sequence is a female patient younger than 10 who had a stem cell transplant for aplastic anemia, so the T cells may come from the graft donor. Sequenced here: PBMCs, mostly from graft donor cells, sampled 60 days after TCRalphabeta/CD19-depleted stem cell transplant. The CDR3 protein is CASRTSQANTGELFF. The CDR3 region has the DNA TGTGCCAGCAGGACTAGCCAGGCGAACACCGGGGAGCTGTTTTTT.